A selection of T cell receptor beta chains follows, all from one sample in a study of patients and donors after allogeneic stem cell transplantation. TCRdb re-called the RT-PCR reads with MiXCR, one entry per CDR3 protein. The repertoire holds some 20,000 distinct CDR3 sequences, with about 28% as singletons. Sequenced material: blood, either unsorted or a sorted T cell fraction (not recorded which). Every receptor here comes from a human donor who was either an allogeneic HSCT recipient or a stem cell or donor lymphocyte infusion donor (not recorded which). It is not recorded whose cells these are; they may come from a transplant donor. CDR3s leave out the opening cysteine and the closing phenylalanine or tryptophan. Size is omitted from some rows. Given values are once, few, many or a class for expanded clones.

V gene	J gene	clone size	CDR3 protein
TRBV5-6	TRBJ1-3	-	ASSLGMDVSGNTIY
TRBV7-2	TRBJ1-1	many	ASSLAGGGTEAF
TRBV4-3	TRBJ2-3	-	ASSQEMGGTGTDTQY
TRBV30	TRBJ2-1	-	AWSGNEQF
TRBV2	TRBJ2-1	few	ASSARDSYNEQF
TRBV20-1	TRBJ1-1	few	SVESTGTEAF
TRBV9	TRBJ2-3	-	ASSVDYTADTQY
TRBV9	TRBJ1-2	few	ASSETGGYDGYT
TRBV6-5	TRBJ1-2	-	ASSYFSQGSYGYT
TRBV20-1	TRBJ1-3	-	SASLRDRGNTIY
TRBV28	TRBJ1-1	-	ASSLVGQMNTEAF
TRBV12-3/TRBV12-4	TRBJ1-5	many	ASSSGINQPQH
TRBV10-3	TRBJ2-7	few	AISDPGEQY
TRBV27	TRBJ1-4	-	ASSFGAGTVNEKLF
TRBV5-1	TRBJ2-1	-	ASSHDGEGTYNEQF
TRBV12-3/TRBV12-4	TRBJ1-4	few	ASTLGGPTNEKLF
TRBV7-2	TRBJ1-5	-	ASSLAAGREQPQH
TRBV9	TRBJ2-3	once	ASSVDLASDTQY
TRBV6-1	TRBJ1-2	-	ASSGHFSLGSGYT
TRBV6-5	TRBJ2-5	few	ASSRGLVGFGPQETQY
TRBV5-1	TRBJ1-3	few	ASSLGGQGARNTIY
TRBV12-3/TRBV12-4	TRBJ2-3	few	ASSTGVTTDTQY
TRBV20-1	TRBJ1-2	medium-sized	SASPGQGVSYGYT
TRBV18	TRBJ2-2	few	ASSPIAAGELF
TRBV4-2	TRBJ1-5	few	ASSHPGQEGQPQH
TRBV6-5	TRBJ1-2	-	ASSYTAAEHGYT
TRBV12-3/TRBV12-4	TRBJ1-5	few	ASSSAGRFQPQH
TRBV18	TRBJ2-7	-	ASSPSGGGTYEQY
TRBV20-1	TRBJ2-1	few	SARWDRGDEQF
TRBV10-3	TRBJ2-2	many	AISDRLNTGELF
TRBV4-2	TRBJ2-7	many	ASSKADRSSSYEQY
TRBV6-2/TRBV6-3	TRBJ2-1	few	ASSYSSPRALGAHEQF
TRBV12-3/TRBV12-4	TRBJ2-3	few	ASSRQGAGTDTQY
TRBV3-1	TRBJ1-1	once	ASSQSGGSAF
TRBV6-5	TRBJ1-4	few	ASSYRLGNEKLF
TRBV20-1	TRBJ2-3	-	SAGRRSTDTQY
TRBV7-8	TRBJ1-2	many	ASSLALVRISNYGYT
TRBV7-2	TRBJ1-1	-	ASSPTGRAF
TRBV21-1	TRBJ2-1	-	ASRNTGSSYNEQF
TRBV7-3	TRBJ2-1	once	ASSLTSSSYNEQF
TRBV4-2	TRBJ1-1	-	ASSQAGRDGLTEAF
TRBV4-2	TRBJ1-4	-	ASSPDSLKLF
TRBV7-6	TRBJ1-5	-	ASSLASGGNQPQH
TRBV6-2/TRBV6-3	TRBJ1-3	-	ASSYSDSSGNTKY